Sequencing of this T cell receptor beta chain was carried out in a study of blood T cell repertoires in COVID-19. Study-level information: Some COVID-19 samples were acute and others convalescent; all came from the United States, Italy and Spain. Nucleic acid was either cDNA or gDNA, and it came from T cells, B-cell-depleted T cells, or PBMCs.

Authors' methods: For nucleated cells, counts were estimated from reference gene primer amplification. The method was immunoSEQ multiplex PCR; TCRdb's version includes in-frame clones alone and lacks a portion of them. The V and J calls and the clone size are those of that table, but D and trimming were determined from the DNA. The sample lists 110,000 or so clones; around 80% were seen once. J was trimmed by 8 bases and V by 5 bases; bases with no gene match: 6. Germline lookup yields CDR1 SQVTM and CDR2 ANQGSEA. The CDR3 is 12 residues long. This TCR came from a human donor in a cohort sampled during active or convalescent COVID-19. The chain carries TRBV29-1 and TRBJ1-2; 9 bases align to TRBD1. Sequenced: peripheral blood. The CDR3 protein is CSVSQGAGGYTF. In nucleotides, the CDR3 is TGCAGCGTTTCACAGGGGGCAGGGGGCTACACCTTC.